This TCR beta chain was sequenced in a study of beta chain features in type 1 diabetes. General study findings and limits: High-TCR-expressing cells could be over-represented by cDNA sequencing. Within patients, naive, central memory and Treg TCRB repertoires seemed more similar than within healthy donors. TCRB CDR3 length was moderately but significantly reduced in all four CD4+ subsets of Type 1 diabetes patients.

Sampling consisted of one heparinised blood draw per donor, averaging approximately 120 mL. As for this clone: The target antigen is unknown.

This CDR3 is built from 14 residues. Trimming pared 3 bases from V and 0 bases from J, leaving 9 bases between. Germline assignment: CDR1 SGHVS and CDR2 FQNEAQ. The sequenced template was cDNA made from the entire isolated RNA. Method: immunoSEQ multiplex PCR; TCRdb's copy keeps in-frame clones and lacks some. The sample records about 160,000 clones, approximately 7.9% being singletons. The TCR sequence derives from a man between 18 and 29 years old with type 1 diabetes. Source material: central memory CD4+ T cells from blood. The V gene is TRBV7-8, the J gene TRBJ2-7; perhaps TRBD1 as D (6 bases). CDR3 residues: CASSFYRDSYEQYF. In DNA form, the CDR3 reads TGTGCCAGCAGCTTTTACAGGGACTCCTACGAGCAGTACTTC. The whole variable domain, remainder taken from reference TRBV7-8 and TRBJ2-7, is GAGVSQSPRYKVAKRGQDVALRCDPISGHVSLFWYQQALGQGPEFLTYFQNEAQLDKSGLPSDRFFAERPEGSVSTLKIQRTQQEDSAVYLCASSFYRDSYEQYFGPGTRLTVT.